This TCR beta chain is drawn from a study of identical twins. CDR1 and CDR2 from the germline V gene are LNHNV and YYDKDF (reference sequence). Trimming took off 0 bases at V and 2 bases at J, with 13 bases between the two ends. This CDR3 comprises 16 residues. One entry per CDR3 protein results from TCRdb running MiXCR on the 5' RACE reads. The data show about 890,000 distinct CDR3 sequences, approximately 13% seen once. The same sample was also studied in work on yellow fever vaccine responses in identical twins. That work states: Twins reportedly had a vaccine T cell response that seemed partly convergent, partly personalized.

The genes are TRBV15 and TRBJ2-5; D may be TRBD1 (5 bases). This receptor was obtained from a woman between 18 and 29 years old in good health. The sample was PBMCs. The CDR3 spells CATSREQGFSQETQYF. CDR3 nucleotide sequence: TGTGCCACCAGCAGAGAGCAGGGTTTTTCTCAAGAGACCCAGTACTTC. The full variable domain, rest sourced from reference TRBV15 and TRBJ2-5, is DAMVIQNPRYQVTQFGKPVTLSCSQTLNHNVMYWYQQKSSQAPKLLFHYYDKDFNNEADTPDNFQSRRPNTSFCFLDIRSPGLGDTAMYLCATSREQGFSQETQYFGPGTRLLVL.